The present T cell receptor (beta chain) was sequenced within a study of blood T cells in healthy people across ages. Study-wide findings and caveats: More naive CD4+ cells and higher diversity marked long-lived donors relative to aged donors.

CDR1 and CDR2 from the germline V gene are SGHTA and FQGNSA. The CDR3 has 13 amino acids. Trimming took 5 bases from V and 13 from J; bases not matched to a gene: 11. About this clonotype itself: The antigen remains unidentified.

Next came a second PCR, run for about 6 to 11 cycles, which used a sample-barcoded 5' primer along with a J-beta primer mix. Unique molecular identifiers of 12 random nucleotides labeled each cDNA. Every sample gave at least 3 million paired-end reads containing CDR3. In TCRdb, the 5' RACE reads were re-called with MiXCR into one record per CDR3 protein. The sample consists of hundreds of thousands of distinct CDR3 sequences, 45% to 50% of them appearing once. The sequence was obtained from a woman in her sixties or seventies in good health. Specimen: blood. The chain carries TRBV7-2 and TRBJ2-1; 7 bases fit TRBD2. The CDR3 is CASSVGRETAQFF. The DNA for the CDR3 is TGTGCCAGCAGCGTAGGGCGGGAGACCGCCCAGTTCTTC.